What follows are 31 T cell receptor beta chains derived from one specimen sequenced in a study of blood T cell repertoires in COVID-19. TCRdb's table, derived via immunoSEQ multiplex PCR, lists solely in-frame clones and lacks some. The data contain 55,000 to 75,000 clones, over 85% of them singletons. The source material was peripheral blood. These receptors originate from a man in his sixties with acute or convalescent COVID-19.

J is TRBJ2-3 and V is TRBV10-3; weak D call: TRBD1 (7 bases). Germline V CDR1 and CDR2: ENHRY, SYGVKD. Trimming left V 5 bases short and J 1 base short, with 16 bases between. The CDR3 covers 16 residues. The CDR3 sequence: CAISKQGPGGTDTQYF. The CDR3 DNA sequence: TGTGCCATCAGTAAACAGGGGCCGGGAGGCACAGATACGCAGTATTTT.

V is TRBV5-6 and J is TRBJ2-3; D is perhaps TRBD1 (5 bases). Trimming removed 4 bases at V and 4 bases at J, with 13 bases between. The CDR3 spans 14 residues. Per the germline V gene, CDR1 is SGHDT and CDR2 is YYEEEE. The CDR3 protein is CASSPGFTADTQYF. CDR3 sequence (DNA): TGTGCCAGCAGCCCAGGGTTTACGGCAGATACGCAGTATTTT. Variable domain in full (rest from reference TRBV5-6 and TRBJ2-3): DAGVTQSPTHLIKTRGQQVTLRCSPKSGHDTVSWYQQALGQGPQFIFQYYEEEERQRGNFPDRFSGHQFPNYSSELNVNALLLGDSALYLCASSPGFTADTQYFGPGTRLTVL.

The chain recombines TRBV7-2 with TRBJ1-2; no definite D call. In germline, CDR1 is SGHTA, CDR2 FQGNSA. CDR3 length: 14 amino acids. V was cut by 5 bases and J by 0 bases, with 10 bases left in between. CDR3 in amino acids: CASSPEIANYGYTF. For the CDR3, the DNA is TGTGCCAGCAGCCCCGAGATAGCTAACTATGGCTACACCTTC.

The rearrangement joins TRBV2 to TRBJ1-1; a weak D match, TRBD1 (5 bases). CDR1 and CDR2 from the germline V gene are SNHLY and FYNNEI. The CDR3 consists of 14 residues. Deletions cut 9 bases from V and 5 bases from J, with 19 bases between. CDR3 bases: TGTGCCAGTAGCGGGGGAGCCGGTTTTACTGAAGCTTTCTTT. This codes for CASSGGAGFTEAFF.

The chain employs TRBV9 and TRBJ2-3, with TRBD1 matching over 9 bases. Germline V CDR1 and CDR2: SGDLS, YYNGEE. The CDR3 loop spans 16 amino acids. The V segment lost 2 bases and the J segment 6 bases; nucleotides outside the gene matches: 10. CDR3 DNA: TGTGCCAGCAGCGTTCGGACAGGGGACCCATCCGATACGCAGTATTTT. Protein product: CASSVRTGDPSDTQYF.

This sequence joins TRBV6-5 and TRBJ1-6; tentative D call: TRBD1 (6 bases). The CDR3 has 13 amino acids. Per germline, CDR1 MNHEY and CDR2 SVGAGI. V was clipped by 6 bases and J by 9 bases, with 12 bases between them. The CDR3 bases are TGTGCCAGCAGGGAGACAGGACTTTCACCCCTCCACTTT. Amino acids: CASRETGLSPLHF.

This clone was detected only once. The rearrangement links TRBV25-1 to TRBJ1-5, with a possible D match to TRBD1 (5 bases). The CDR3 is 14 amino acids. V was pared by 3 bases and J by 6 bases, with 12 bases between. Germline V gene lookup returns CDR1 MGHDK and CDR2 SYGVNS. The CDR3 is CASSEGGDLQPQHF. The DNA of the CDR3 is TGTGCCAGCAGTGAGGGAGGGGATCTTCAGCCCCAGCATTTT.

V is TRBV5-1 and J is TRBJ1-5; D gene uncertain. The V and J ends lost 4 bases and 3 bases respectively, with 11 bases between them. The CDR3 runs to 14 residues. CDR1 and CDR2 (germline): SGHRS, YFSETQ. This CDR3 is CASSMDGINQPQHF. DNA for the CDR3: TGCGCCAGCAGCATGGACGGGATCAATCAGCCCCAGCATTTT.

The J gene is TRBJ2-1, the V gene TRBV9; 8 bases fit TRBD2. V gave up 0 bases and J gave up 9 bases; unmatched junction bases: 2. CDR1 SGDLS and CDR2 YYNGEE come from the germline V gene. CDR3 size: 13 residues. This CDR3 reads CASSVGGGFEQFF. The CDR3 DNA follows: TGTGCCAGCAGCGTAGGCGGGGGGTTTGAGCAGTTCTTC.

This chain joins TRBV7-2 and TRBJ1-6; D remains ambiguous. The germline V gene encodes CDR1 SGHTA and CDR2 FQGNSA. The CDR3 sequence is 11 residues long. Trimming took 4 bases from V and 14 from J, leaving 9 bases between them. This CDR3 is CASSSTVSLHF. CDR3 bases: TGTGCCAGCAGCTCTACAGTGTCCCTCCACTTT.

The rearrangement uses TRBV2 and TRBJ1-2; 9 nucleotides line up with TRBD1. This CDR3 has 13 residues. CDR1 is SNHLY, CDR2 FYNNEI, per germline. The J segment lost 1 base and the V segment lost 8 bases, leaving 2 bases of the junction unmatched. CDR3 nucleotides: TGTGCCAGCCGGGACAGGGTTAACTATGGCTACACCTTC. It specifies CASRDRVNYGYTF.

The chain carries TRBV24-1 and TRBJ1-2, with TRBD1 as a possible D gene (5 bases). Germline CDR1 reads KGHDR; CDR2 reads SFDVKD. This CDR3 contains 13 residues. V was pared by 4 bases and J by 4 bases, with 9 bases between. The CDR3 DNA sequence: TGTGCCACCAGTGAATACGACAGCTATGGCTACACCTTC. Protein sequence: CATSEYDSYGYTF.

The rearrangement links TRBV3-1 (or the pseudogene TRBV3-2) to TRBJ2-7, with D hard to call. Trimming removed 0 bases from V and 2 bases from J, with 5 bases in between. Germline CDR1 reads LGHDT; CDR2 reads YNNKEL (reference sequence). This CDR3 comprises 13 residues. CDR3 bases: TGTGCCAGCAGCCAAGATTCGGCCTACGAGCAGTACTTC. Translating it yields CASSQDSAYEQYF.

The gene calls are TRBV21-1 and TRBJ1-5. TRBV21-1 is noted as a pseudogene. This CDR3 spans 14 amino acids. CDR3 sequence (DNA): TGTGCCAGCAGCTACGGGGAAGGTGGTCAGCCCCAGCATTTT. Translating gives CASSYGEGGQPQHF.

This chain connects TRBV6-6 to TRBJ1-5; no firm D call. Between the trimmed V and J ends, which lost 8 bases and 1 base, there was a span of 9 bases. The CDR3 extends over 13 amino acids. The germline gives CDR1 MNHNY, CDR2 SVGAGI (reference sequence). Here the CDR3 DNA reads TGTGCCAGCTTTACCGGGAGCAATCAGCCCCAGCATTTT. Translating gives CASFTGSNQPQHF.

CDR3 loop: CASSLLDRMNTEAFF. CDR3 DNA: TGTGCCAGCAGCCTCCTGGACAGAATGAACACTGAAGCTTTCTTT. The V gene is TRBV5-6, the J gene TRBJ1-1, with D tentatively TRBD1 (6 bases). Germline lookup yields CDR1 SGHDT and CDR2 YYEEEE. This CDR3 region has 15 residues. V lost 4 bases and J lost 0, with 13 bases in between.

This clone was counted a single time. The CDR3 region is CASSMDSQGYYGYTF. CDR3 nucleotides: TGCGCCAGCAGTATGGACTCGCAGGGGTACTATGGCTACACCTTC. This chain connects TRBV5-1 to TRBJ1-2; D perhaps matches TRBD1 (6 bases). CDR3 length equals 15 residues. V was cut by 5 bases and J by 3 bases, with 17 bases left in between. The germline CDR1 and CDR2 sequences are SGHRS and YFSETQ.

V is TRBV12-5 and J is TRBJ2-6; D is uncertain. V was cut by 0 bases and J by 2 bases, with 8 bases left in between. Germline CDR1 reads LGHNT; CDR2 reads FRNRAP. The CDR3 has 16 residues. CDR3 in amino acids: CASGLVVTTGANVLTF. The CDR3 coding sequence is TGTGCTAGTGGTTTGGTAGTCACTACTGGGGCCAACGTCCTGACTTTC.

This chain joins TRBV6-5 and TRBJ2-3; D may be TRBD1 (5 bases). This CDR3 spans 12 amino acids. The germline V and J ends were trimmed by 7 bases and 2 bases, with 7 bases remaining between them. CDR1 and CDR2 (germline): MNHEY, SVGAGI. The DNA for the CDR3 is TGTGCCAGCACAGGGATCACAGATACGCAGTATTTT. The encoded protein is CASTGITDTQYF.

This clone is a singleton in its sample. DNA of the CDR3: TGTGCCAGCAGTCCGACAGCGGGGTATGTCTACGAGCAGTACTTC. This gives the protein CASSPTAGYVYEQYF. The rearrangement joins TRBV27 to TRBJ2-7, with 7 bases lining up with TRBD2. The CDR3 spans 15 residues. Per the germline V gene, CDR1 is MNHEY and CDR2 is SMNVEV (reference sequence). V dropped 5 bases and J dropped 3; count of bases not matched to a gene: 10.

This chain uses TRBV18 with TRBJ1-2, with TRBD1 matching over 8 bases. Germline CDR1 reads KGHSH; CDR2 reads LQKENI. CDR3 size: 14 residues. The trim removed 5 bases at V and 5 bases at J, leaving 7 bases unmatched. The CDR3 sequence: CASSLTGDEYGYTF. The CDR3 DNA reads TGTGCCAGCTCATTGACAGGGGATGAGTATGGCTACACCTTC. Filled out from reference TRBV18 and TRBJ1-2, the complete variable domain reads NAGVMQNPRHLVRRRGQEARLRCSPMKGHSHVYWYRQLPEEGLKFMVYLQKENIIDESGMPKERFSAEFPKEGPSILRIQQVVRGDSAAYFCASSLTGDEYGYTFGSGTRLTVV.

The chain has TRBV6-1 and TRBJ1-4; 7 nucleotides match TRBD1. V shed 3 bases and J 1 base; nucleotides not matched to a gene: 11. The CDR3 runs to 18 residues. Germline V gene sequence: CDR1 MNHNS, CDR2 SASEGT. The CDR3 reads CASSEATGPLGTNEKLFF. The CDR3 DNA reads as TGTGCCAGCAGTGAGGCGACAGGGCCCCTGGGAACTAATGAAAAACTGTTTTTT.

In DNA form, the CDR3 reads TGTGCCAGCAGCCCCGGGAGGACAGATACGCAGTATTTT. Translating it yields CASSPGRTDTQYF. The genes are TRBV3-1 (or the pseudogene TRBV3-2) and TRBJ2-3; 7 bases are a match to TRBD2. With V trimmed by 4 bases and J by 3 bases, 1 base remained unmatched. The CDR3 spans 13 residues. The germline gives CDR1 LGHDT, CDR2 YNNKEL (reference sequence).

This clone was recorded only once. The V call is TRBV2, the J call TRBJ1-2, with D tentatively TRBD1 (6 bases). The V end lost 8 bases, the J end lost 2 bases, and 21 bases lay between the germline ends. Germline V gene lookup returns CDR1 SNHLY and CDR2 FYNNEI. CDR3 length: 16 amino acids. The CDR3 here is CASYGRGHPRNYGYTF. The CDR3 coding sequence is TGTGCCAGCTATGGACGGGGACACCCCCGGAACTATGGCTACACCTTC.

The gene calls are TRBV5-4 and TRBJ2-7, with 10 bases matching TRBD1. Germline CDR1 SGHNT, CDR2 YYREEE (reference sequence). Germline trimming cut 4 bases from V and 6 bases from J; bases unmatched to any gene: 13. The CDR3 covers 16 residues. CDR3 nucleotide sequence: TGTGCCAGCAGCGTCCAACAGGGACAGGGGTCCCTCGAGCAGTACTTC. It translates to CASSVQQGQGSLEQYF. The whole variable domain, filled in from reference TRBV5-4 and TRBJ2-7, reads ETGVTQSPTHLIKTRGQQVTLRCSSQSGHNTVSWYQQALGQGPQFIFQYYREEENGRGNFPPRFSGLQFPNYSSELNVNALELDDSALYLCASSVQQGQGSLEQYFGPGTRLTVT.

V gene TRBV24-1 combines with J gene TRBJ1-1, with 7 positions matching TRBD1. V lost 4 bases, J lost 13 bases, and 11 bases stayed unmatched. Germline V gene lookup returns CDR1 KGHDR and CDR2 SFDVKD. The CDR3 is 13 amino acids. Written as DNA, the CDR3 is TGTGCCACCAGTGAGGCTGACAGGGTCGGGGTTTTCTTT. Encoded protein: CATSEADRVGVFF.

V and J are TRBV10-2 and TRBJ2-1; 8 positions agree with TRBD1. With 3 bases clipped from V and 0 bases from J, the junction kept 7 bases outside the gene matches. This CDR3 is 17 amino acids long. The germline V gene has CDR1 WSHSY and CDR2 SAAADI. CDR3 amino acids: CASSENRGISSYNEQFF. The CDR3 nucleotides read TGCGCCAGCAGTGAAAACAGGGGGATCAGCTCCTACAATGAGCAGTTCTTC.

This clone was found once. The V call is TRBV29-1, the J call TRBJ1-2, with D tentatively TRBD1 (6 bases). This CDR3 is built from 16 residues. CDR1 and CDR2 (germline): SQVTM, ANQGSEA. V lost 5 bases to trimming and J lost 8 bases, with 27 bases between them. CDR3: CSVTDGNRDILRGYTF. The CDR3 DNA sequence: TGCAGCGTTACGGACGGGAACCGGGACATTCTAAGGGGCTACACCTTC.

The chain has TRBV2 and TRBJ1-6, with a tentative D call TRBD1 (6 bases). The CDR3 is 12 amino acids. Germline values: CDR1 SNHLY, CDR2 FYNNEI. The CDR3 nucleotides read TGTGCGCGAGGGGGAAATAATTCACCCCTCCACTTT. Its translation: CARGGNNSPLHF. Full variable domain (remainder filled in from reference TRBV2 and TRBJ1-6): EPEVTQTPSHQVTQMGQEVILRCVPISNHLYFYWYRQILGQKVEFLVSFYNNEISEKSEIFDDQFSVERPDGSNFTLKIRSTKLEDSAMYFCARGGNNSPLHFGNGTRLTVT.

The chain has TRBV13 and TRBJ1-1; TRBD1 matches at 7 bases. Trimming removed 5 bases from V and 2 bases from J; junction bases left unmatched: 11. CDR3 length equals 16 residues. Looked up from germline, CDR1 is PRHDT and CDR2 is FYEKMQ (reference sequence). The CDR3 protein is CASSLKTGTGNTEAFF. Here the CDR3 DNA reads TGTGCCAGCAGCCTAAAGACAGGGACGGGAAACACTGAAGCTTTCTTT.

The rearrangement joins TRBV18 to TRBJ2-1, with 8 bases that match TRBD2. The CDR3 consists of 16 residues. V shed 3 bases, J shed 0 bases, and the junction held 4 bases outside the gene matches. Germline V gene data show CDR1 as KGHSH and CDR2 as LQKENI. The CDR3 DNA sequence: TGTGCCAGCTCACCCCTAGCGGGCTCCTCCTACAATGAGCAGTTCTTC. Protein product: CASSPLAGSSYNEQFF.